The clone carrying this T cell receptor beta chain showed up just a few times. Vbeta (60) and Jbeta (13) primers were used in the PCR. Profiled with immunoSEQ multiplex PCR; TCRdb holds only in-frame clones, not every one. The data show 150,000 or so clones, 81% seen once. These data originate in a study of cytomegalovirus exposure and HLA in healthy donors. The germline gives CDR1 SGHVS, CDR2 FNYEAQ. The V and J ends lost 6 bases and 9 bases respectively, with 18 bases between them. The CDR3 consists of 14 residues. Sequenced sample: PBMCs. The J gene is TRBJ2-1, the V gene TRBV7-6; perhaps TRBD2 as D (6 bases). This sequence was found in a man aged 50 to 59 in good health and CMV-seropositive. DNA for the CDR3: TGTGCCAGCAGTCTCGGTCAGCTGGGGGGTGAGCAGTTCTTC. This gives the protein CASSLGQLGGEQFF. The full variable domain, completed using reference TRBV7-6 and TRBJ2-1, is GAGVSQSPRYKVTKRGQDVALRCDPISGHVSLYWYRQALGQGPEFLTYFNYEAQQDKSGLPNDRFSAERPEGSISTLTIQRTEQRDSAMYRCASSLGQLGGEQFFGPGTRLTVL.